This TCR beta chain was retrieved from a study of blood T cell repertoires in COVID-19. Sequencing was performed with immunoSEQ multiplex PCR; in TCRdb, only in-frame clones are kept and a portion is missing. This table holds roughly 45,000 clones, 70% to 90% found once. V gave up 4 bases and J gave up 6 bases, with 20 bases separating them. The CDR3 has 17 residues. From germline, CDR1 is SGDLS and CDR2 YYNGEE. Material for sequencing was peripheral blood. The TCR originated in a human donor in a cohort sampled during active COVID-19. J is TRBJ1-6 and V is TRBV9, with a tentative D call TRBD1 (5 bases). The CDR3 nucleotides read TGTGCCAGCAGCCCATCCTCATTCGACAGTGTTAATTCACCCCTCCACTTT. It specifies CASSPSSFDSVNSPLHF.